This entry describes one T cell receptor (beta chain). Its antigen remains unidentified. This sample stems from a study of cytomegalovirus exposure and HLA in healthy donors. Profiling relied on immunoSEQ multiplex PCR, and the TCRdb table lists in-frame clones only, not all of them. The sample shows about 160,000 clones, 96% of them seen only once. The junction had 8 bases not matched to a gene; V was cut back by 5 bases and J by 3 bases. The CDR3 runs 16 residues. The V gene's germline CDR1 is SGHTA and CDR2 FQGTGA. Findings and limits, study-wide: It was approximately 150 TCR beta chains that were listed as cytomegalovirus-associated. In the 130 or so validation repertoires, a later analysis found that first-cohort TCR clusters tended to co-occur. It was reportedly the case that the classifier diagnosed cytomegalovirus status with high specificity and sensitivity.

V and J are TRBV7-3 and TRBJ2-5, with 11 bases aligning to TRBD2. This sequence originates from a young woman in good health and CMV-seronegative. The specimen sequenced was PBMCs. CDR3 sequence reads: CASSVLAGAEKETQYF. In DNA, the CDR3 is TGTGCCAGCAGCGTACTAGCGGGAGCCGAAAAAGAGACCCAGTACTTC.